This passage covers 30 T cell receptor beta chains from one sample sequenced in a study of T cell changes during pregnancy in multiple sclerosis. The method was immunoSEQ multiplex PCR; TCRdb's version includes in-frame clones alone and lacks a portion of them. The table lists some 60,000 clones, about 92% of them singletons. The starting material was peripheral blood, obtained after pregnancy. The receptors stem from a female donor with multiple sclerosis, enrolled in a pregnancy study.

This chain joins TRBV9 and TRBJ2-3; 10 bases are shared with TRBD2. The CDR3 has 17 amino acids. The trim removed 3 bases at V and 1 base at J, leaving 8 bases unmatched. Per germline, CDR1 SGDLS and CDR2 YYNGEE. The CDR3: CASSALAGGGGTDTQYF. The CDR3 coding sequence is TGTGCCAGCAGCGCTTTAGCGGGAGGAGGAGGCACAGATACGCAGTATTTT. Variable domain in full (rest from reference TRBV9 and TRBJ2-3): DSGVTQTPKHLITATGQRVTLRCSPRSGDLSVYWYQQSLDQGLQFLIQYYNGEERAKGNILERFSAQQFPDLHSELNLSSLELGDSALYFCASSALAGGGGTDTQYFGPGTRLTVL.

This clone was seen more than once but under ten times. The chain recombines TRBV5-1 with TRBJ2-2; D gene unclear. The germline CDR1 and CDR2 sequences are SGHRS and YFSETQ. This CDR3 contains 15 residues. V lost 3 bases and J lost 7, with 16 bases in between. This CDR3 reads CASSSLSPKLGELFF. The CDR3 DNA sequence: TGCGCCAGCAGCTCTCTCTCCCCTAAGCTCGGGGAGCTGTTTTTT.

The V and J genes are TRBV9 and TRBJ2-2; TRBD2 agrees at 9 bases. V lost 3 bases to trimming and J lost 2 bases; unmatched junction nucleotides: 8. Germline CDR1 and CDR2: SGDLS and YYNGEE. The CDR3 covers 17 residues. CDR3 nucleotides: TGTGCCAGCAGCGAACCCAAGCTAGCGGGAAACACCGGGGAGCTGTTTTTT. It translates to CASSEPKLAGNTGELFF.

The gene calls are TRBV5-1 and TRBJ2-1; D is uncertain. Looked up from germline, CDR1 is SGHRS and CDR2 is YFSETQ. The germline V and J ends were trimmed by 0 bases and 5 bases, with 9 bases remaining between them. The CDR3 totals 14 residues. This CDR3 reads CASSLAWQNNEQFF. The CDR3 region has the DNA TGCGCCAGCAGCTTGGCCTGGCAGAACAATGAGCAGTTCTTC. Variable domain in full (rest from reference TRBV5-1 and TRBJ2-1): KAGVTQTPRYLIKTRGQQVTLSCSPISGHRSVSWYQQTPGQGLQFLFEYFSETQRNKGNFPGRFSGRQFSNSRSEMNVSTLELGDSALYLCASSLAWQNNEQFFGPGTRLTVL.

V usage is TRBV15 and J usage is TRBJ1-1; D gene ambiguous. Germline V gives CDR1 LNHNV, CDR2 YYDKDF (reference sequence). This CDR3 has 14 amino acids. V shed 0 bases and J shed 1 base, with 6 bases lying between them. CDR3 sequence reads: CATSRDRENTEAFF. The CDR3 DNA follows: TGTGCCACCAGCAGAGATCGGGAGAACACTGAAGCTTTCTTT.

Here the CDR3 reads CASSTGGVTNEQFF. The DNA of the CDR3 is TGTGCCAGCAGTACCGGAGGGGTGACCAATGAGCAGTTCTTC. The chain combines TRBV9 with TRBJ2-1, with a tentative D call TRBD2 (6 bases). The V gene lost 5 bases and the J gene lost 6 bases, with 15 bases spanning the gap. Germline lookup yields CDR1 SGDLS and CDR2 YYNGEE. CDR3 length: 14 amino acids.

This sequence joins TRBV19 and TRBJ1-5; D may be TRBD1 (5 bases). V lost 3 bases, J lost 0 bases, and 9 bases lay in between. The V gene's germline CDR1 is LNHDA and CDR2 SQIVND (reference sequence). CDR3 length: 15 residues. The DNA for the CDR3 is TGTGCCAGTAGTATGGAGACAGCTAGCAATCAGCCCCAGCATTTT. Amino acids: CASSMETASNQPQHF.

The chain is built from TRBV19 and TRBJ2-7; maybe TRBD1 (5 bases). The length of the CDR3 is 14 residues. The V gene lost 5 bases and the J gene lost 0 bases, with 11 bases spanning the gap. The germline V gene has CDR1 LNHDA and CDR2 SQIVND (reference sequence). CDR3 coding DNA: TGTGCCAGTAGTCCCCAGGGCCCCTCCTACGAGCAGTACTTC. Its protein product is CASSPQGPSYEQYF. The variable domain in full, completed from reference TRBV19 and TRBJ2-7, reads DGGITQSPKYLFRKEGQNVTLSCEQNLNHDAMYWYRQDPGQGLRLIYYSQIVNDFQKGDIAEGYSVSREKKESFPLTVTSAQKNPTAFYLCASSPQGPSYEQYFGPGTRLTVT.

The chain couples TRBV5-4 to TRBJ2-1; 8 nucleotides agree with TRBD1. J lost 2 bases, V lost 2 bases, and 3 bases had no gene match. There are 15 residues in the CDR3. The germline CDR1 and CDR2 sequences are SGHNT and YYREEE (reference sequence). CDR3 in DNA: TGTGCCAGCAGCTTCCGGGACAGGCCCTACAATGAGCAGTTCTTC. Protein product: CASSFRDRPYNEQFF.

The V call is TRBV7-6, the J call TRBJ2-7; tentatively, D is TRBD2 (7 bases). The germline V and J ends were trimmed by 4 bases and 3 bases, with 22 bases remaining between them. This CDR3 contains 17 residues. Germline V gene data show CDR1 as SGHVS and CDR2 as FNYEAQ. The CDR3 spells CASSSSEGGAPHYEQYF. The CDR3 DNA reads as TGTGCCAGCAGCTCCTCCGAGGGGGGGGCCCCTCACTACGAGCAGTACTTC.

The chain carries TRBV5-6 and TRBJ2-2; TRBD2 agrees at 11 bases. Looked up from germline, CDR1 is SGHDT and CDR2 is YYEEEE. This CDR3 comprises 16 residues. V was clipped by 0 bases and J by 6 bases; unmatched bases: 4. Written as DNA, the CDR3 is TGTGCCAGCAGCTTGGAACTAGCGGGAGTCTCCGGGGAGCTGTTTTTT. The encoded protein is CASSLELAGVSGELFF.

This clone was seen more than once but under ten times. V usage is TRBV19 and J usage is TRBJ1-5, with unresolved D. V lost 6 bases and J 6 bases, leaving 21 bases between the germline ends. The germline gives CDR1 LNHDA, CDR2 SQIVND (reference sequence). The CDR3 contains 16 residues. The CDR3 spells CASSTIHSDGSQPQHF. CDR3 nucleotides: TGTGCCAGTAGCACGATACATTCAGATGGGAGTCAGCCCCAGCATTTT.

The chain recombines TRBV18 with TRBJ2-1; D may be TRBD1 (5 bases). Trimming pared 3 bases from V and 7 bases from J, leaving 13 bases between. Germline values: CDR1 KGHSH, CDR2 LQKENI. This CDR3 is built from 14 residues. CDR3 DNA sequence: TGTGCCAGCTCACCTCAAAAGGGGCGGAATGAGCAGTTCTTC. This sequence encodes CASSPQKGRNEQFF.

CDR3 DNA: TGCGCCAGCAGTCAATCAGGTCCAGATGGAGGGGCCCGGCAGCCCCAGCATTTT. Translation: CASSQSGPDGGARQPQHF. This chain links TRBV23-1 with TRBJ1-5, with D tentatively TRBD1 (5 bases). TRBV23-1 is designated an ORF whose function remains uncertain. The CDR3 is made up of 18 amino acids. The V end lost 0 bases, the J end lost 7 bases, and 22 bases lay between the germline ends.

The rearrangement joins TRBV15 to TRBJ2-1; TRBD1 matches 8 bases. This CDR3 is 14 amino acids long. Germline-derived CDR1 and CDR2 are LNHNV and YYDKDF (reference sequence). V was clipped by 5 bases and J by 7 bases; unmatched bases: 7. CDR3 amino acids: CATSFQTGENEQFF. The CDR3 coding sequence is TGTGCCACCAGCTTCCAGACAGGGGAAAATGAGCAGTTCTTC.

The rearrangement joins TRBV7-2 to TRBJ2-7, with D maybe TRBD1 (7 bases). V was trimmed by 6 bases and J by 9 bases, leaving 18 bases between them. The CDR3 sequence is 13 residues long. Germline loops: CDR1 SGHTA, CDR2 FQGNSA. The CDR3 here is CASRGGGSGGQYF. For the CDR3, the DNA is TGTGCCAGCAGGGGAGGCGGTTCAGGGGGGCAGTACTTC.

The rearrangement uses TRBV4-2 and TRBJ2-7, with 9 bases matching TRBD2. Germline V gene sequence: CDR1 LGHNA, CDR2 YNFKEQ. Trimming took 1 base from V and 3 from J; bases not matched to a gene: 4. This CDR3 contains 15 residues. The CDR3 loop is CASSQAGLANYEQYF. The CDR3 DNA follows: TGTGCCAGCAGCCAAGCGGGACTAGCTAACTACGAGCAGTACTTC.

V gene TRBV6-6 combines with J gene TRBJ1-1; TRBD1 is a possible D gene (6 bases). The V end was cut by 6 bases, the J end by 6 bases, with 17 bases between. The V gene's germline CDR1 is MNHNY and CDR2 SVGAGI (reference sequence). The length of the CDR3 is 14 residues. CDR3 DNA sequence: TGTGCCAGCAGCCCGGGGGGGGCGTTATCTGAAGCTTTCTTT. As protein: CASSPGGALSEAFF.

In nucleotides, the CDR3 is TGCAGCGCTGACGACTATGGCTACACCTTC. Protein sequence: CSADDYGYTF. The chain joins TRBV29-1 to TRBJ1-2; D remains unclear. The CDR3 length is 10 residues. V was trimmed by 7 bases and J by 3 bases, leaving 6 bases between them. The germline V gene has CDR1 SQVTM and CDR2 ANQGSEA.

The chain links TRBV7-9 to TRBJ1-2; 8 bases are a match to TRBD1. The CDR3 consists of 16 residues. V shed 6 bases, J shed 6 bases, and the junction held 15 bases outside the gene matches. Germline-derived CDR1 and CDR2 are SEHNR and FQNEAQ (reference sequence). CDR3 sequence: CASSSARDRRGHGYTF. The CDR3 bases are TGTGCCAGCAGTTCAGCACGGGACAGGCGAGGCCATGGCTACACCTTC.

The chain has TRBV5-6 and TRBJ2-7; D perhaps matches TRBD1 (6 bases). This CDR3 comprises 16 residues. CDR1 SGHDT and CDR2 YYEEEE come from the germline V gene. Trimming left V 1 base short and J 3 bases short, with 17 bases between. DNA for the CDR3: TGTGCCAGCAGCTTGTTTTCGTCGAGACAGGTCTACGAGCAGTACTTC. Translation: CASSLFSSRQVYEQYF.

This sequence joins TRBV2 and TRBJ1-2; the D is unclear. Germline lookup yields CDR1 SNHLY and CDR2 FYNNEI. V was cut by 6 bases and J by 2 bases, with 16 bases left in between. CDR3 length: 15 residues. The CDR3 here is CASSPPAVPNYGYTF. CDR3 DNA sequence: TGTGCCAGCAGCCCCCCCGCAGTCCCGAACTATGGCTACACCTTC.

The chain combines TRBV30 with TRBJ2-3, with a possible D match to TRBD2 (6 bases). This CDR3 is built from 13 residues. Germline loops: CDR1 GTSNPN, CDR2 SVGIG (reference sequence). The V gene lost 4 bases and the J gene lost 2 bases, with 10 bases spanning the gap. The CDR3 bases are TGTGCCTGGACTAGCGAGTTCACAGATACGCAGTATTTT. Residues: CAWTSEFTDTQYF. Together with reference TRBV30 and TRBJ2-3, the CDR3 gives the full variable domain: SQTIHQWPATLVQPVGSPLSLECTVEGTSNPNLYWYRQAAGRGLQLLFYSVGIGQISSEVPQNLSASRPQDRQFILSSKKLLLSDSGFYLCAWTSEFTDTQYFGPGTRLTVL.

The V call is TRBV30, the J call TRBJ1-5; D is possibly TRBD1 (6 bases). The CDR3 is 16 amino acids. Germline CDR1 is GTSNPN and CDR2 is SVGIG (reference sequence). V was cut by 2 bases and J by 0 bases, with 14 bases left in between. In DNA form, the CDR3 reads TGTGCCTGGAGTCGGAAGAGGGGACATAGCAATCAGCCCCAGCATTTT. Its protein is CAWSRKRGHSNQPQHF.

The V call is TRBV5-4, the J call TRBJ2-1, with 14 bases aligning to TRBD2. Germline-derived CDR1 and CDR2 are SGHNT and YYREEE (reference sequence). CDR3 length equals 16 residues. Germline trimming cut 4 bases from V and 10 bases from J; bases unmatched to any gene: 10. This CDR3 reads CASSVPGLAGVGEQFF. CDR3 in DNA: TGTGCCAGCAGCGTACCGGGACTAGCGGGAGTAGGAGAGCAGTTCTTC.

V and J are TRBV7-9 and TRBJ1-2; 7 positions agree with TRBD1. The J segment lost 6 bases and the V segment lost 1 base, leaving 11 bases of the junction unmatched. Germline values: CDR1 SEHNR, CDR2 FQNEAQ (reference sequence). The CDR3 has 16 residues. The CDR3 nucleotides are TGTGCCAGCAGCTTAGTAGGCGACAGGGCGTCTGATGGCTACACCTTC. It specifies CASSLVGDRASDGYTF.

This clone turned up a few times. This sequence joins TRBV30 and TRBJ1-4; 10 bases match TRBD1. Germline V gene data show CDR1 as GTSNPN and CDR2 as SVGIG (reference sequence). The CDR3 is 14 amino acids. Trimming cost V 0 bases and J 6 bases; bases outside gene matches: 1. CDR3 DNA: TGTGCCTGGAGTGTAGGGACAGGGGATGAAAAACTGTTTTTT. Encoded protein: CAWSVGTGDEKLFF.

The chain uses TRBV7-9 and TRBJ1-1; D might be TRBD1 (5 bases). The CDR3 contains 15 residues. CDR1 SEHNR and CDR2 FQNEAQ come from the germline V gene (reference sequence). V was cut by 6 bases and J by 4 bases, with 18 bases left in between. The CDR3 loop is CASSIWAGEGTEAFF. The CDR3 coding sequence is TGTGCCAGCAGTATATGGGCGGGGGAGGGCACTGAAGCTTTCTTT.

This chain links TRBV7-8 with TRBJ2-2; a weak D match, TRBD2 (5 bases). The CDR3 loop spans 15 amino acids. V was trimmed by 6 bases and J by 8 bases, leaving 19 bases between them. Germline CDR1 reads SGHVS; CDR2 reads FQNEAQ. DNA for the CDR3: TGTGCCAGCAGGGCGCCACGGGATAACCCTGGGGAGCTGTTTTTT. This gives the protein CASRAPRDNPGELFF.

The gene calls are TRBV27 and TRBJ1-4; D call uncertain. V lost 6 bases to trimming and J lost 9 bases, with 17 bases between them. The CDR3 has 14 amino acids. CDR1 is MNHEY and CDR2 is SMNVEV in the germline V gene (reference sequence). CDR3 sequence reads: CASSPGPAEKKLFF. The CDR3 DNA reads as TGTGCCAGCAGCCCGGGTCCCGCGGAAAAAAAACTGTTTTTT.